This TCR beta chain was observed in a study of metastatic and nonmetastatic thyroid tumors. Study overall: Blood and tumor or nodule tissue repertoires from malignant and benign thyroid patients were compared.

With respect to this clone: Antigen unknown.

Study-wide results and caveats: A significant increase in TCR beta diversity was reportedly seen in malignant thyroid tumors relative to benign nodules, in blood and tumor.

V lost 4 bases and J lost 2, with 9 bases in between. Germline V gene sequence: CDR1 MDHEN, CDR2 SYDVKM. This CDR3 region has 14 residues. Thyroid surgery took place with no prior treatment in any patient. As processed by the authors: CDR3 was compared across clinicopathological groups, and the resulting differences were used to build a distant-metastasis classifier for papillary thyroid cancer. TCRdb ran MiXCR on the PCR reads. TCRdb's processing, not the authors', yielded these V and J calls. The table records about 2,900 clones, more than 35% of them present only once. The clonotype comes from a female donor with papillary thyroid cancer or a benign thyroid nodule (not recorded which). Some clones in this sample may be carry-over from other donors' samples. The sequencing input was tumor tissue. V is TRBV28 and J is TRBJ2-1; D is uncertain. CDR3 in amino acids: CASSSPGPYNEQFF. As DNA, the CDR3 is TGTGCCAGCAGTTCGCCGGGTCCCTACAATGAGCAGTTCTTC.